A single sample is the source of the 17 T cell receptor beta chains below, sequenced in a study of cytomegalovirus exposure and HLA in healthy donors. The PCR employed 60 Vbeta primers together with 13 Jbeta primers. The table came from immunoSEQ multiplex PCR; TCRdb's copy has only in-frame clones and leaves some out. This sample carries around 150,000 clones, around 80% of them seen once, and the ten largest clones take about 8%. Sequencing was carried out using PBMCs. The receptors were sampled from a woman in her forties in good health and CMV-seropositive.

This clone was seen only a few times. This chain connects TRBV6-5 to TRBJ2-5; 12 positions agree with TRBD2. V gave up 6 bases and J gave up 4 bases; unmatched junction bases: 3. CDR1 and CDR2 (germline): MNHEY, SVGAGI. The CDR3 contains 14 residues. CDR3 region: CASRPGLAGETQYF. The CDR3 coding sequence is TGTGCCAGCAGGCCGGGACTAGCGGGAGAGACCCAGTACTTC.

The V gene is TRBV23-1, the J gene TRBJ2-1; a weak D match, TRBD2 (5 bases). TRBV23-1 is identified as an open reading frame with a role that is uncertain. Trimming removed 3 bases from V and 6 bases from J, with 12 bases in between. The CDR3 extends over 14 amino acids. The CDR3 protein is CASSHTSGVNEQFF. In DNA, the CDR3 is TGCGCCAGCAGTCATACTAGTGGGGTCAATGAGCAGTTCTTC.

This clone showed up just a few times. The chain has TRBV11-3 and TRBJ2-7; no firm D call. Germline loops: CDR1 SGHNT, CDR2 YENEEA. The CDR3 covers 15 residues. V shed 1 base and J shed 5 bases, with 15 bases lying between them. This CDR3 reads CASSLVPGPFNEQYF. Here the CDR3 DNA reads TGTGCCAGCAGCTTAGTTCCTGGCCCCTTCAACGAGCAGTACTTC.

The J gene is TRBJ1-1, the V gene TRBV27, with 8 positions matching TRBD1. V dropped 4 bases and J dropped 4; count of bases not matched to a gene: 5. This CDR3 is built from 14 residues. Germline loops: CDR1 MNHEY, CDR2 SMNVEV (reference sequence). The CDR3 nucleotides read TGTGCCAGCAGTTACGGACAGGGAGCCACTGAAGCTTTCTTT. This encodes CASSYGQGATEAFF.

The CDR3 DNA sequence: TGTGCCAGTAATAGCGGGCTCCAAGAGACCCAGTACTTC. It specifies CASNSGLQETQYF. The chain employs TRBV7-2 and TRBJ2-5, with 7 nucleotides matching TRBD2. CDR1 SGHTA and CDR2 FQGNSA come from the germline V gene. The CDR3 runs 13 residues. V gave up 9 bases and J gave up 1 base; unmatched junction bases: 5.

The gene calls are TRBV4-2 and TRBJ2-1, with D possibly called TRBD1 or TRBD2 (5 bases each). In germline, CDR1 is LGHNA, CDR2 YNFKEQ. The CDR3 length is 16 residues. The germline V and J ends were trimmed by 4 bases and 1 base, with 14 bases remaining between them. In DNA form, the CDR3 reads TGTGCCAGCAGCCGAGAGGGGAGATCATCCTACAATGAGCAGTTCTTC. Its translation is CASSREGRSSYNEQFF.

The CDR3 DNA reads TGTGCCAGCAGCTCATACAGGGATTCCGCCTACGAGCAGTACTTC. It codes for CASSSYRDSAYEQYF. V usage is TRBV13 and J usage is TRBJ2-7, with a possible D match to TRBD1 (6 bases). Germline V gene lookup returns CDR1 PRHDT and CDR2 FYEKMQ (reference sequence). The CDR3 is 15 amino acids. The V gene lost 4 bases and the J gene lost 2 bases, with 15 bases spanning the gap.

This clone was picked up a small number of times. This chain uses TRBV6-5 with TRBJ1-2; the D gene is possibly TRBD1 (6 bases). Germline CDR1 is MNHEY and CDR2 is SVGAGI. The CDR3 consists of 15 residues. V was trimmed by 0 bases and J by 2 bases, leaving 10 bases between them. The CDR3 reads CASSYSITGNYGYTF. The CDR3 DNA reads TGTGCCAGCAGTTACTCGATCACAGGGAACTATGGCTACACCTTC.

The CDR3 DNA is TGTGCCAGCAGCTTCGCGAGATATGAGACCCAGTACTTC. It codes for CASSFARYETQYF. This rearrangement joins TRBV7-2 to TRBJ2-5; D remains ambiguous. The CDR3 spans 13 residues. CDR1 is SGHTA and CDR2 is FQGNSA in the germline V gene. Trimming cost V 3 bases and J 5 bases, with 10 bases left between them.

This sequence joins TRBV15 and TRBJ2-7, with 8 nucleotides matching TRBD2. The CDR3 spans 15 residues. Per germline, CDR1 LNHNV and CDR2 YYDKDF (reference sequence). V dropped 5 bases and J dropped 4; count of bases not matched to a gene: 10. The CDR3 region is CATSALAGIRYEQYF. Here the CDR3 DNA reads TGTGCCACCAGCGCCTTAGCGGGAATAAGGTACGAGCAGTACTTC.

CDR3 coding DNA: TGTGCCTGGAGTGCCGGGACAGGGGACGGCTACACCTTC. This translates into CAWSAGTGDGYTF. The chain recombines TRBV30 with TRBJ1-2; 10 positions match TRBD1. J was trimmed by 8 bases and V by 1 base; bases with no gene match: 4. This CDR3 has 13 residues. CDR1 GTSNPN and CDR2 SVGIG come from the germline V gene (reference sequence).

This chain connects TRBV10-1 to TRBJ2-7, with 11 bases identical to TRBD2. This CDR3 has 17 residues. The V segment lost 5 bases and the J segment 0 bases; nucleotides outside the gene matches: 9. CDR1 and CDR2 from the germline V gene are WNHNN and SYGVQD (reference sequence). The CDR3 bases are TGCGCCAGCAGTCGAACTAGCGGGAGTTACAGCTCCTACGAGCAGTACTTC. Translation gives CASSRTSGSYSSYEQYF.

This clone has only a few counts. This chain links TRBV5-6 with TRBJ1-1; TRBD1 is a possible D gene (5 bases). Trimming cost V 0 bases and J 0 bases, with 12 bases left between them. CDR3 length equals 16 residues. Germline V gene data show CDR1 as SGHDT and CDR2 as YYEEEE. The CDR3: CASSLVPWGMNTEAFF. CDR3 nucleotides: TGTGCCAGCAGCTTGGTCCCCTGGGGCATGAACACTGAAGCTTTCTTT.

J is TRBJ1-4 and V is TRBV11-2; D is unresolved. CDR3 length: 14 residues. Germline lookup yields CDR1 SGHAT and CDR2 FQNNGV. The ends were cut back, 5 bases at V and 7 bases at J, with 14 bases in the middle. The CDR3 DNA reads TGTGCCAGCAGCCGAGGGAGGGTCTCTGAAAAACTGTTTTTT. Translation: CASSRGRVSEKLFF.

As DNA, the CDR3 is TGTGCCAGCTCACCAGGGACAGTCAACAATGAGCAGTTCTTC. Protein sequence: CASSPGTVNNEQFF. The chain uses TRBV18 and TRBJ2-1; 7 bases agree with TRBD1. Trimming took 2 bases from V and 5 from J; bases not matched to a gene: 3. The germline V gene has CDR1 KGHSH and CDR2 LQKENI. The CDR3 sequence is 14 residues long.

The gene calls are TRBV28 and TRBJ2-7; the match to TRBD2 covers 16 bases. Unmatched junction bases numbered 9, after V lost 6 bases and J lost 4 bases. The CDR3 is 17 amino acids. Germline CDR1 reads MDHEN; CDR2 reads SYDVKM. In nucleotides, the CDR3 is TGTGCCAGCAGCCTTGGGACTAGCGGGAGGGCCCGGTACGAGCAGTACTTC. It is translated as CASSLGTSGRARYEQYF.

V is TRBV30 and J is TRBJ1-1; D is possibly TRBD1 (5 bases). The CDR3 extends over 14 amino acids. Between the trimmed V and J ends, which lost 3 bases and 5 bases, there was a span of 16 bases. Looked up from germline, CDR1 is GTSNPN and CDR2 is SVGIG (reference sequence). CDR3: CAWRRTQGLTEAFF. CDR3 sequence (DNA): TGTGCCTGGAGGAGGACACAAGGATTGACTGAAGCTTTCTTT.